This T cell receptor (beta chain) was sequenced for a study of cytomegalovirus exposure and HLA in healthy donors. General observations from the study: With high specificity and sensitivity, the classifier reportedly diagnosed cytomegalovirus status.

Worth noting for this clone: Its antigen is not known.

Primers for the PCR totalled 60 Vbeta and 13 Jbeta. Original methodology: As a later analysis found, there were 60 million to 90 million unique TCR beta chains, of which roughly 11 million were shared. Clones were read by immunoSEQ multiplex PCR, and TCRdb kept only the in-frame ones, dropping some. Clonal size and the V and J genes are those of that table, whereas D and trimming came from the DNA. Of some 120,000 clones detected, over 60% appear once; the ten largest clones hold over 5%. The CDR3 covers 15 residues. V was cut by 0 bases and J by 5 bases, with 11 bases left in between. CDR1 and CDR2 from the germline V gene are SGHAT and FQNNGV.

The V gene is TRBV11-2, the J gene TRBJ1-3; no reliable D call. The sample was PBMCs. The receptor comes from a woman in her forties in good health and CMV-seronegative. CDR3: CASSLDPSGRNTIYF. CDR3 sequence (DNA): TGTGCCAGCAGCTTAGACCCGTCGGGGAGAAACACCATATATTTT.